This record concerns one T cell receptor beta chain sequence. Sequencing was performed with immunoSEQ multiplex PCR; in TCRdb, only in-frame clones are kept and a portion is missing. This table holds 170,000 or so clones, more than 75% found once. The sample belongs to a study of blood T cell repertoires in COVID-19. Study-wide context: The origin of the acute and convalescent COVID-19 samples was the United States, Italy and Spain.

Patients in Seattle were enrolled during active infection, then followed longitudinally. CDR3 length equals 17 residues. Germline V lookup: CDR1 LGHNA, CDR2 YSLEER. The V and J ends lost 4 bases and 4 bases respectively, with 21 bases between them. This sequence originates from a man in his 60s with COVID-19, enrolled during active disease. The rearrangement links TRBV4-3 to TRBJ2-3; D perhaps matches TRBD1 (6 bases). Sequencing was carried out using peripheral blood. The CDR3 region is CASSPRVQGLGSDTQYF. The CDR3 DNA reads TGCGCCAGCAGCCCCCGGGTGCAGGGGCTTGGGTCAGATACGCAGTATTTT.